This T cell receptor (beta chain) came from a study of T cell responses to AZD1222 COVID-19 vaccine. Points from the study as a whole: There were vaccine-associated CD4 TCRs across spike, dominant at 160-218 and 743-854. The number of AZD1222 recipients seropositive at baseline was only five or six. Breadth and depth of Spike-specific TCRs rose after two AZD1222 doses. In a largely white British group with more females than males, clonal diversity was possibly underestimated.

With regard to this clone: What it recognizes is unknown.

CDR1 is MNHEY, CDR2 SMNVEV, per germline (reference sequence). The V and J ends lost 0 bases and 0 bases respectively, with 8 bases between them. The CDR3 runs to 16 residues. Profiling relied on immunoSEQ multiplex PCR, and the TCRdb table lists in-frame clones only, not all of them. The sample yields some 130,000 clones, 75% to 95% seen once. Sample: peripheral blood, taken on day 0 of AZD1222 vaccination. The origin of this receptor is an adult in good health. The gene calls are TRBV27 and TRBJ1-4; no clear D. The CDR3 nucleotides read TGTGCCAGCAGTTTATCCCCCCTAGCAACTAATGAAAAACTGTTTTTT. It specifies CASSLSPLATNEKLFF.